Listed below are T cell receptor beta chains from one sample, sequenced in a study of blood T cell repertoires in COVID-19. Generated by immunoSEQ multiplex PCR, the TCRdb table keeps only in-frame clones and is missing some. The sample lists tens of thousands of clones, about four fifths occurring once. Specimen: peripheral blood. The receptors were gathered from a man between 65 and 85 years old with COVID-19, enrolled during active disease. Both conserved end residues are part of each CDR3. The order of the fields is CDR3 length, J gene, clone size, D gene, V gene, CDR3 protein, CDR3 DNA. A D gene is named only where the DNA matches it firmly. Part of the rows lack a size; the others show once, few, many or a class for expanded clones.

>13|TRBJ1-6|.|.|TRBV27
CASSTLLGSPLHF
TGTGCCAGCAGTACGCTTCTCGGGTCACCCCTCCACTTT
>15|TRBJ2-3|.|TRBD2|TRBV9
CASSVTAGGTDTQYF
TGTGCCAGCAGCGTAACAGCGGGGGGCACAGATACGCAGTATTTT
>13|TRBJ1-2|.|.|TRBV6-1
CASSDGSFYGYTF
TGTGCCAGCAGTGACGGGAGTTTCTATGGCTACACCTTC
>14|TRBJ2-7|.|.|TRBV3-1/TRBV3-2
CASSQPNVPYEQYF
TGTGCCAGCAGCCAACCTAACGTTCCCTACGAGCAGTACTTC
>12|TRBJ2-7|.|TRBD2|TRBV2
CASSGDYYEQYF
TGTGCCAGCAGTGGGGACTATTACGAGCAGTACTTC
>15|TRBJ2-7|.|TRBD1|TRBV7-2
CASSLVGQGPYEQYF
TGTGCCAGCAGCCTAGTGGGACAGGGGCCATACGAGCAGTACTTC
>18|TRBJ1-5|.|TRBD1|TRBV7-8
CASSLAGTGSGGNQPQHF
TGTGCCAGCAGCTTAGCTGGGACAGGGTCAGGAGGCAATCAGCCCCAGCATTTT
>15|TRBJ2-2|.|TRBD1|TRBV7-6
CASSPPLQGAGELFF
TGTGCCAGCAGCCCACCCTTACAGGGGGCCGGGGAGCTGTTTTTT
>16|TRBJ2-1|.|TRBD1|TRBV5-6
CASSLEGARSYNEQFF
TGTGCCAGCAGCTTGGAGGGGGCGAGGTCCTACAATGAGCAGTTCTTC
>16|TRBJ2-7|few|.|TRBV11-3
CASSSPSRGSSYEQYF
TGTGCCAGCAGCTCCCCCTCGAGGGGGAGCTCCTACGAGCAGTACTTC
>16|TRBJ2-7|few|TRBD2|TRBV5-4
CASSGGTSRQAYEQYF
TGTGCCAGCAGCGGTGGGACTAGCAGACAAGCCTACGAGCAGTACTTC
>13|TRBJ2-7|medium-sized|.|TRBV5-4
CASSSQNRGEQYF
TGTGCCAGCAGCTCTCAGAATAGGGGCGAGCAGTACTTC
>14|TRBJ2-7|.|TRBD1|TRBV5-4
CASSLGQGTDEQYF
TGTGCCAGCAGCTTGGGACAGGGTACCGACGAGCAGTACTTC
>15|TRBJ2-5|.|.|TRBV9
CASSAGDSGGETQYF
TGTGCCAGCAGCGCGGGGGACAGCGGAGGCGAGACCCAGTACTTC
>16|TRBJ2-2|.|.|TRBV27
CASSSGLGLYTGELFF
TGTGCCAGCAGTTCCGGATTGGGACTTTACACCGGGGAGCTGTTTTTT
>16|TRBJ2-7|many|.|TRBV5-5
CASSPWWEVRSNEQYF
TGTGCCAGCAGCCCCTGGTGGGAGGTTAGGAGCAACGAGCAGTACTTC